This record covers a single T cell receptor (beta chain). A much larger clone differs from this one at a single base, so this may be a read error. The data belong to a study of low-dose radiotherapy and immunotherapy resistance in tumors. Study summary: Treatment consisted of nivolumab 240 mg every two weeks and ipilimumab 1 mg/kg every six weeks, given intravenously to patients.

The time point was: after trial treatment. The treatment: LDRT plus nivolumab, ipilimumab, low-dose cyclophosphamide and aspirin (RACIN trial). Both TCRalpha and TCRbeta chains were reverse transcribed with V-gene-specific primers. TCRs were put through approximately 20 PCR cycles of amplification with Phusion. A constant-region primer and the V-primer adapter served as the primer pair. In TCRdb, the reads were re-called with MiXCR into one record per CDR3 protein. The sample contains some 94,000 distinct CDR3 sequences, more than 20% of which appear only once. Trimming took 5 bases from V and 2 from J; bases not matched to a gene: 5. The CDR3 is 13 residues long. CDR1 GTSNPN and CDR2 SVGIG come from the germline V gene (reference sequence).

The sample was PBMCs, taken after low-dose radiotherapy plus immunotherapy. The clonotype originates from a female donor with ovarian cancer. The chain joins TRBV30 to TRBJ2-7; 8 bases align to TRBD1. The CDR3 here is CAWRPDRAYEQYF. The CDR3 region has the DNA TGTGCCTGGCGTCCGGACAGGGCCTACGAGCAGTACTTC.